This is a list of T cell receptor beta chains from one sample in a study of neurological immune-mediated disorders. Via MiXCR, TCRdb re-called the 5' RACE reads, giving one row per CDR3 protein. This sample has some 50,000 distinct CDR3 sequences, with less than 15% found just once. Sequenced sample: PBMCs. Source of these receptors: a male donor with HTLV-1-associated myelopathy (HAM/TSP). Each CDR3 is given without its conserved first and last residue.

>TRBV20-1
SARGAGGYEAF
>TRBV10-3
AISDDRGGPYGYT
>TRBV28
ASSTNEKLF
>TRBV5-6
ASSYRDRGPNEQY
>TRBV3-1
ASSQRGATEAF
>TRBV18
ASSGFSNQPQH
>TRBV6-2/TRBV6-3
ASSGPGLEEL
>TRBV7-2
ASSVRTTETQY
>TRBV6-6
ASSYVASGNTIY
>TRBV5-1
ASSEGQGAYNEQF
>TRBV11-3
ASSLETGGTEAF
>TRBV3-1
ASRHPPWETQY
>TRBV29-1
SARTGRRDEQY
>TRBV20-1
SARDLKGTTYEQY
>TRBV20-1
SARVAGAGGTQY
>TRBV5-5
ASSLEYRGGQPQH
>TRBV7-8
ASSLARFQPVGYT
>TRBV7-9
ASPPDRHTEAF
>TRBV5-6
ASSSQGRNTGELF
>TRBV5-5
ASSLVHGINYGYT
>TRBV11-2
ASSPRTSTDTQY
>TRBV7-3
ASSTSDGGYT
>TRBV5-1
ASSLALAGGEQF
>TRBV7-8
ASSAAGTLSHNEQF
>TRBV5-6
ASSRSGVDIQY
>TRBV7-7
ASSSGGNQDTQY
>TRBV28
ASSQEGADYNEKLF
>TRBV7-2
ASSANRGAETQY
>TRBV4-3
ASSQDGTSGDTQY
>TRBV5-4
ASSLGPIAGGPADTQY
>TRBV5-5
ASSLAGTGTEAF
>TRBV28
ASGTVEQY
>TRBV20-1
SAYEGRKQY
>TRBV4-2
ASSQGTSADTQY
>TRBV2
ASSETSTLH
>TRBV5-1
ASSLVLSTDTQY
>TRBV5-1
ASSLSTGRSGANVLT
>TRBV7-2
ASSPGERKGEQY
>TRBV4-2
ASSQPSPTTGAPQH
>TRBV5-1
ASSSGTGNQPQH
>TRBV10-1
ASSGDTEAF
>TRBV5-1
ASSLNSADYEQY
>TRBV10-2
ASSESIGQREAF
>TRBV13
ASSLGGGAYNEQF
>TRBV20-1
SVETEANQPQH
>TRBV6-5
ASSLSTPSEQY
>TRBV7-3
ASSLRGGLGQETQY
>TRBV5-1
ASSQQIGTGPTGELF
>TRBV7-2
ASSLGPGQREGFNTGELF
>TRBV7-2
ASSGGLAGGYQETQY
>TRBV7-9
VSSLAGAYEQY
>TRBV7-2
ASSLIAGDYGYT
>TRBV7-2
ASSPTWSVETQY
>TRBV4-3
ASSPDRGSQNTIY